This T cell receptor (beta chain) originates from a study of T cells in Graves' hyperthyroidism and ophthalmopathy. The CDR3 consists of 15 residues. Trimming took off 8 bases at V and 6 bases at J, with 20 bases between the two ends. Germline V gene data show CDR1 as MGHDK and CDR2 as SYGVNS. Amplification yielded TCR beta CDR3 regions, with RNA transcripts as the source. TCR CDR3 underwent first-round RT-PCR with the HTBI primer set. TCRdb fed the multiplex PCR reads into MiXCR, producing one record per CDR3 protein. Of some 600,000 distinct CDR3 sequences listed, more than 11% are singletons. The TCR was taken from a woman aged 25 to 45 with Graves' hyperthyroidism that later progressed to Graves' ophthalmopathy. Sequencing was done on a sample of blood. V is TRBV25-1 and J is TRBJ2-1; D is possibly TRBD1 (6 bases). CDR3 DNA: TGTGCCAGCGGAAACAGGGTGACTCCGGGCAATGAGCAGTTCTTC. Protein product: CASGNRVTPGNEQFF.